The rows below give T cell receptor beta chains drawn from one sample of a study of OX40 agonist ivuxolimab in advanced cancers. TCRdb keeps only in-frame clones here, not all; method: immunoSEQ multiplex PCR. Found here are about 120,000 clones, 85% to 95% of them singletons; the top ten hold around 0.15%. The material was CD4+ or CD8+ T cells sorted from blood, obtained in a trial of the OX40 agonist ivuxolimab. The source is an adult with an advanced solid tumor such as melanoma, head and neck, liver or kidney cancer. The CDR3 runs from the conserved cysteine through the conserved F or W. D genes are given only for firm matches. The size of a clone is reported for some rows only, either as once, few or many, or as a class for expanded clones.

J: TRBJ1-2; size: -; D: -; V: TRBV2; CDR3: CASSAGEGLLGYTF; DNA: TGTGCCAGCAGCGCTGGCGAAGGGCTGTTGGGCTACACCTTC
J: TRBJ1-4; size: -; D: TRBD1; V: TRBV19; CDR3: CASSRGTANEKLFF; DNA: TGTGCCAGTAGTAGGGGGACAGCTAATGAAAAACTGTTTTTT
J: TRBJ1-2; size: few; D: -; V: TRBV28; CDR3: CASSFVRGYYGYTF; DNA: TGTGCCAGCAGTTTCGTCAGGGGCTACTATGGCTACACCTTC
J: TRBJ1-5; size: -; D: TRBD1; V: TRBV7-8; CDR3: CASSPGGRTNQPQHF; DNA: TGTGCCAGCAGTCCAGGGGGGCGGACGAATCAGCCCCAGCATTTT
J: TRBJ2-5; size: -; D: -; V: TRBV5-4; CDR3: CASSRFGETQYF; DNA: TGTGCCAGCAGCCGATTCGGTGAGACCCAGTACTTC
J: TRBJ1-2; size: -; D: -; V: TRBV18; CDR3: CASSEMTVSYGYTF; DNA: TGTGCCAGCTCAGAGATGACAGTCTCCTATGGCTACACCTTC
J: TRBJ2-1; size: -; D: -; V: TRBV5-5; CDR3: CASSVVPGQAGEQFF; DNA: TGTGCCAGCAGCGTCGTCCCCGGCCAGGCGGGTGAGCAGTTCTTC
J: TRBJ2-2; size: -; D: TRBD2; V: TRBV5-1; CDR3: CATMSGTSGNRVGELFF; DNA: TGCGCCACCATGTCCGGGACTAGCGGGAATCGGGTCGGGGAGCTGTTTTTT
J: TRBJ1-2; size: few; D: -; V: TRBV7-2; CDR3: CASSPPGDYGYTF; DNA: TGTGCCAGCAGCCCGCCAGGAGACTATGGCTACACCTTC
J: TRBJ2-7; size: -; D: TRBD1; V: TRBV7-2; CDR3: CASSAGTGVSYEQYF; DNA: TGTGCCAGCAGCGCCGGGACAGGGGTTTCCTACGAGCAGTACTTC
J: TRBJ2-7; size: -; D: -; V: TRBV9; CDR3: CASSPHQRSTYEQYF; DNA: TGTGCCAGCAGCCCCCACCAGCGGAGCACCTACGAGCAGTACTTC
J: TRBJ2-3; size: -; D: -; V: TRBV28; CDR3: CASRLYSTDTQYF; DNA: TGTGCCAGCAGACTGTATTCAACAGATACGCAGTATTTT
J: TRBJ2-4; size: -; D: -; V: TRBV27; CDR3: CASTIWDGAKNIQYF; DNA: TGTGCCAGCACAATTTGGGATGGAGCCAAAAACATTCAGTACTTC
J: TRBJ2-1; size: few; D: TRBD2; V: TRBV9; CDR3: CASSVVGSGGQNEQFF; DNA: TGTGCCAGCAGCGTAGTTGGTAGCGGGGGTCAGAATGAGCAGTTCTTC
J: TRBJ2-3; size: -; D: TRBD1; V: TRBV11-3; CDR3: CASSAQTGGTDTQYF; DNA: TGTGCCAGCAGCGCGCAGACAGGGGGCACAGATACGCAGTATTTT
J: TRBJ1-4; size: -; D: -; V: TRBV18; CDR3: CASSPGRGEKLFF; DNA: TGTGCCAGCTCACCGGGTCGTGGTGAAAAACTGTTTTTT
J: TRBJ2-5; size: -; D: -; V: TRBV5-4; CDR3: CASSLNTAGKETQYF; DNA: TGTGCCAGCAGCTTGAACACAGCGGGCAAAGAGACCCAGTACTTC
J: TRBJ1-2; size: once; D: -; V: TRBV5-4; CDR3: CASSLGGVSNYGYTF; DNA: TGTGCCAGCAGCTTGGGTGGGGTTTCTAACTATGGCTACACCTTC
J: TRBJ2-6; size: -; D: TRBD1; V: TRBV28; CDR3: CASSGTGTGANVLTF; DNA: TGTGCCAGCTCGGGGACAGGGACCGGGGCCAACGTCCTGACTTTC
J: TRBJ1-3; size: -; D: -; V: TRBV6-5; CDR3: CASSISREGNTIYF; DNA: TGTGCCAGCAGTATTTCAAGGGAAGGAAACACCATATATTTT
J: TRBJ1-2; size: -; D: -; V: TRBV19; CDR3: CASMEGTNYGYTF; DNA: TGTGCCAGTATGGAGGGAACCAACTATGGCTACACCTTC
J: TRBJ2-3; size: -; D: -; V: TRBV5-1; CDR3: CASSLDGQGGTDTQYF; DNA: TGCGCCAGCAGCTTGGATGGACAGGGAGGGACAGATACGCAGTATTTT
J: TRBJ1-3; size: -; D: -; V: TRBV10-3; CDR3: CAISESLGKGSGNTIYF; DNA: TGTGCCATCAGTGAGTCCTTGGGGAAGGGTTCAGGAAACACCATATATTTT
J: TRBJ2-5; size: -; D: -; V: TRBV28; CDR3: CASTERGTRKMTQYF; DNA: TGTGCCAGCACCGAGAGAGGGACAAGGAAGATGACCCAGTACTTC
J: TRBJ2-7; size: -; D: TRBD1; V: TRBV7-8; CDR3: CASSHRGTGVAEQYF; DNA: TGTGCCAGCAGCCATAGAGGGACAGGGGTGGCCGAGCAGTACTTC
J: TRBJ1-3; size: -; D: -; V: TRBV9; CDR3: CASSSKRAISGNTIYF; DNA: TGTGCCAGCAGCTCCAAGAGGGCCATCTCTGGAAACACCATATATTTT
J: TRBJ1-6; size: few; D: -; V: TRBV28; CDR3: CASSFGEALHF; DNA: TGTGCCAGCAGTTTCGGGGAAGCCCTCCACTTT
J: TRBJ2-7; size: -; D: -; V: TRBV6-1; CDR3: CASSQDRNYEQYF; DNA: TGTGCCAGCAGCCAAGACAGGAACTACGAGCAGTACTTC
J: TRBJ1-1; size: -; D: -; V: TRBV6-6; CDR3: CASSYSNRNTEAFF; DNA: TGTGCCAGCAGTTACTCGAATAGGAACACTGAAGCTTTCTTT
J: TRBJ1-3; size: -; D: -; V: TRBV10-3; CDR3: CAISGAATGNTIYF; DNA: TGTGCCATCAGTGGGGCTGCAACTGGAAACACCATATATTTT
J: TRBJ2-7; size: -; D: -; V: TRBV5-1; CDR3: CASSLGETRGVVYEQYF; DNA: TGCGCCAGCAGCTTGGGGGAGACCCGTGGAGTGGTATACGAGCAGTACTTC
J: TRBJ1-1; size: -; D: -; V: TRBV18; CDR3: CASSPLRTGAAVLNTEAFF; DNA: TGTGCCAGCTCACCACTGCGAACAGGCGCAGCGGTTTTGAACACTGAAGCTTTCTTT
J: TRBJ2-7; size: -; D: -; V: TRBV27; CDR3: CASSLWGLTYEQYF; DNA: TGTGCCAGCAGTTTATGGGGCCTGACCTACGAGCAGTACTTC
J: TRBJ2-7; size: -; D: TRBD1; V: TRBV5-6; CDR3: CASSSTYRGVYEQYF; DNA: TGTGCCAGCAGCTCGACTTACAGGGGGGTCTACGAGCAGTACTTC
J: TRBJ2-1; size: -; D: TRBD1; V: TRBV7-9; CDR3: CASSLSPAGQGGNEQFF; DNA: TGTGCCAGCAGCTTATCACCCGCAGGACAGGGGGGGAATGAGCAGTTCTTC
J: TRBJ1-5; size: -; D: TRBD1; V: TRBV7-2; CDR3: CASSRTGRNQPQHF; DNA: TGTGCCAGCAGCCGGACAGGGCGAAATCAGCCCCAGCATTTT
J: TRBJ2-7; size: -; D: TRBD1; V: TRBV19; CDR3: CASSIVRGQPYEQYF; DNA: TGTGCCAGTAGTATAGTGAGGGGACAGCCATACGAGCAGTACTTC
J: TRBJ1-2; size: -; D: -; V: TRBV11-2; CDR3: CASSREGPYGYTF; DNA: TGTGCCAGCAGCCGCGAGGGGCCTTATGGCTACACCTTC
J: TRBJ2-6; size: -; D: -; V: TRBV28; CDR3: CASIPGVGANVLTF; DNA: TGTGCCAGCATCCCGGGGGTAGGGGCCAACGTCCTGACTTTC
J: TRBJ1-6; size: -; D: TRBD1; V: TRBV5-1; CDR3: CASTPGDRASPLHF; DNA: TGCGCCAGCACTCCGGGAGACAGGGCGTCACCCCTCCACTTT
J: TRBJ2-2; size: -; D: TRBD1; V: TRBV6-1; CDR3: CASSVDRVNTGELFF; DNA: TGTGCCAGCAGTGTAGACAGGGTGAACACCGGGGAGCTGTTTTTT
J: TRBJ2-5; size: -; D: -; V: TRBV5-4; CDR3: CASSPPGPQETQYF; DNA: TGTGCCAGCAGCCCCCCGGGACCTCAAGAGACCCAGTACTTC
J: TRBJ2-1; size: -; D: TRBD1; V: TRBV11-2; CDR3: CASSLDWTGFHNEQFF; DNA: TGTGCCAGCAGCTTAGATTGGACAGGGTTTCACAATGAGCAGTTCTTC
J: TRBJ2-3; size: -; D: TRBD2; V: TRBV15; CDR3: CATSRVGGEGTDTQYF; DNA: TGTGCCACCAGCAGAGTAGGAGGGGAGGGGACAGATACGCAGTATTTT